This T cell receptor (beta chain) appears in the sequencing data of a study of blood T cell repertoires in COVID-19. Study-level background: PBMCs, B-cell-depleted T cells, or T cells were the source of the cDNA or gDNA that made up the material.

Each participant's cohort was designated according to participant-reported clinical history. Either two negative PCRs, clearance, or symptom resolution qualified Cohort 3 donors as recovered. The CDR3 runs to 15 residues. Trimming took 6 bases from V and 3 from J, leaving 15 bases between them. CDR1 and CDR2 (germline): LNHDA, SQIVND (reference sequence). Original analysis: Reference gene primer amplification gave nucleated cell count estimates. Profiled with immunoSEQ multiplex PCR; TCRdb holds only in-frame clones, not every one. V, J and clone size are those of that table, while D and trimming were read from the DNA. Counted here are over 120,000 clones, just over 85% occurring once; the ten biggest clones make up roughly 3.9%.

Sequenced material: PBMCs or T cells enriched from blood (not recorded which). The chain employs TRBV19 and TRBJ2-4; tentative D call: TRBD2 (5 bases). This receptor was identified in a man aged 50-60 years who had recovered from COVID-19. The DNA of the CDR3 is TGTGCCAGTAGCAACCCCAGCGGTATCAAAAACATTCAGTACTTC. This gives the protein CASSNPSGIKNIQYF.